These T cell receptor beta chains were read from a single sample in a study of CD8+CD57+ T cells in acquired aplastic anemia. TCRdb redid the calling of the reads with MiXCR, one entry per CDR3 protein. The sample has roughly 300,000 distinct CDR3 sequences; about 56% are singletons. The source material was sorted CD4+, CD8+, or CD8+CD57+ T cells (not recorded which) from PBMCs. Every receptor here comes from a human donor with severe aplastic anemia or a healthy control (not recorded which). CDR3s include the opening cysteine and the closing phenylalanine or tryptophan. D genes are given only for firm matches. Size is omitted from some rows. Given values are once, few, many or a class for expanded clones.

v_gene	j_gene	d_gene	abundance	CDR3aa	CDR3nt
TRBV25-1	TRBJ2-1	NA	NA	CASSPTGEEVREQFF	TGTGCCAGCAGCCCTACAGGGGAGGAAGTAAGGGAGCAGTTCTTC
TRBV20-1	TRBJ2-3	TRBD1	few	CSASSTGTATSTDTQYF	TGCAGTGCCAGTAGTACCGGGACAGCTACTAGCACAGATACGCAGTATTTT
TRBV2	TRBJ1-4	NA	NA	CASNVSPTNEKLFF	TGTGCCAGCAATGTGAGCCCGACTAATGAAAAACTGTTTTTT
TRBV14	TRBJ2-1	NA	once	CASSPPGLEWANEQFF	TGTGCCAGCAGCCCGCCGGGACTCGAATGGGCCAATGAGCAGTTCTTC
TRBV19	TRBJ1-2	NA	many	CASSVRGASGYGYTF	TGTGCCAGTAGTGTTCGGGGAGCTTCGGGCTATGGCTACACCTTC
TRBV7-3	TRBJ2-3	TRBD2	many	CASSLKGRTSGGWGTDTQYF	TGTGCCAGCAGCTTAAAGGGGAGGACTAGCGGGGGGTGGGGCACAGATACGCAGTATTTT
TRBV19	TRBJ2-4	NA	many	CASSISPGAKNIQYF	TGTGCCAGTAGTATCTCCCCTGGGGCCAAAAACATTCAGTACTTC
TRBV15	TRBJ1-6	NA	few	CATKRVSYNSPLHF	TGTGCCACCAAGAGAGTCTCCTATAATTCACCCCTCCACTTT
TRBV10-2	TRBJ1-5	NA	once	CASSEQGFSNQPQHF	TGCGCCAGCAGTGAACAAGGGTTTAGCAATCAGCCCCAGCATTTT
TRBV2	TRBJ2-1	NA	NA	CASSERPYNEQFF	TGTGCCAGCAGTGAAAGGCCCTACAATGAGCAGTTCTTC
TRBV27	TRBJ1-1	NA	few	CASSLSFLLGGLTEAFF	TGTGCCAGCAGTTTATCGTTTTTATTAGGGGGTCTTACTGAAGCTTTCTTT
TRBV7-8	TRBJ2-2	TRBD2	NA	CASSTEGLAGGVRELFF	TGTGCCAGCAGCACCGAGGGACTAGCGGGGGGCGTTAGGGAGCTGTTTTTT
TRBV20-1	TRBJ1-1	NA	many	CSASQGYEAFF	TGCAGTGCGAGTCAGGGATATGAAGCTTTCTTT
TRBV20-1	TRBJ2-7	NA	NA	CSARGLTYEQYF	TGCAGTGCTAGGGGGTTGACCTACGAGCAGTACTTC
TRBV7-9	TRBJ1-1	NA	once	CASSQYRDEAFF	TGTGCCAGCAGCCAATACAGGGATGAAGCTTTCTTT
TRBV30	TRBJ1-1	NA	many	CAWRRMGMNTEAFF	TGTGCCTGGAGGCGTATGGGGATGAACACTGAAGCTTTCTTT
TRBV11-3	TRBJ2-5	TRBD2	NA	CASSVRLAQKETQYF	TGTGCCAGCAGCGTAAGACTAGCCCAGAAAGAGACCCAGTACTTC
TRBV12-5	TRBJ1-6	NA	NA	CASGLGREGNSPLHF	TGTGCTAGTGGTTTGGGCAGGGAGGGCAATTCACCCCTCCACTTT
TRBV25-1	TRBJ2-1	NA	many	CASGPLYNEQFF	TGTGCCAGCGGACCCCTCTACAATGAGCAGTTCTTC
TRBV7-6	TRBJ2-2	TRBD2	NA	CASSLGPSGGYTGELFF	TGTGCCAGCAGCTTAGGGCCTAGCGGGGGCTACACCGGGGAGCTGTTTTTT
TRBV12-3/TRBV12-4	TRBJ1-1	NA	many	CASSLDLITEAFF	TGTGCCAGCAGTTTAGATCTGATCACTGAAGCTTTCTTT
TRBV7-2	TRBJ2-7	TRBD1	few	CASSVTGQPGYEQYF	TGTGCCAGCAGCGTCACGGGACAGCCAGGCTACGAGCAGTACTTC